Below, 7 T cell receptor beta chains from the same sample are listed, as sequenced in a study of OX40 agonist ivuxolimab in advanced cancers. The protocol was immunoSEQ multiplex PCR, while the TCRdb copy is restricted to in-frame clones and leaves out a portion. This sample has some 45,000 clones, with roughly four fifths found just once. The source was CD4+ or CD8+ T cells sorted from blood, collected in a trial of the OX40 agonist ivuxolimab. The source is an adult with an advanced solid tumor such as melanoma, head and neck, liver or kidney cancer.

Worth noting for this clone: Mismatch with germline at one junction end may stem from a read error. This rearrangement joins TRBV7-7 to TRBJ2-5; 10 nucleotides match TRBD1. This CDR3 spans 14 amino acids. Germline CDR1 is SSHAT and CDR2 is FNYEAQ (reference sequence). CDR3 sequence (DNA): TGTGCTAGCAGGGGGACAGGGGTACAAGAGACCCAGTACTTC. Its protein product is CASRGTGVQETQYF. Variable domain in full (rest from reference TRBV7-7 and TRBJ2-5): GAGVSQSPRYKVTKRGQDVTLRCDPISSHATLYWYQQALGQGPEFLTYFNYEAQPDKSGLPSDRFSAERPEGSISTLTIQRTEQRDSAMYRCASRGTGVQETQYFGPGTRLLVL.

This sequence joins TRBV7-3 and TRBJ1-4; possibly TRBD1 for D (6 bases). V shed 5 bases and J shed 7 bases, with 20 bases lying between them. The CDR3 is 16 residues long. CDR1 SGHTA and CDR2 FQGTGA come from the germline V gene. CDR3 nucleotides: TGTGCCAGCAGCCCAGGGGCTAAACGTCGGGCTGAAAAACTGTTTTTT. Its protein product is CASSPGAKRRAEKLFF.

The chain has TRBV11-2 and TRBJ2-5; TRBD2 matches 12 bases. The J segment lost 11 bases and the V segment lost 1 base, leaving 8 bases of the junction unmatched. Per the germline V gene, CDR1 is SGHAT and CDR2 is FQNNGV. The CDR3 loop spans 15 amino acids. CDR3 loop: CASSLALAGGLEQYF. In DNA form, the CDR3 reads TGTGCCAGCAGCTTAGCCCTAGCGGGAGGGCTAGAGCAGTACTTC.

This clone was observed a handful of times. CDR3 loop: CASSSGGASGEQFF. CDR3 DNA sequence: TGCGCCAGCAGCTCCGGGGGGGCCTCTGGGGAGCAGTTCTTC. The chain employs TRBV5-1 and TRBJ2-1, with 8 bases matching TRBD2. CDR3 length: 14 residues. Trimming took 3 bases from V and 10 from J; bases not matched to a gene: 9. Germline V CDR1 and CDR2: SGHRS, YFSETQ.

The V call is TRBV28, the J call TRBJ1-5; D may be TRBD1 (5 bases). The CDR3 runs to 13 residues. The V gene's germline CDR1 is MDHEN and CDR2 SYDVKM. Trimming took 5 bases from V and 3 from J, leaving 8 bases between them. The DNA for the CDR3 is TGTGCCAGCAGTAGACAGACCAATCAGCCCCAGCATTTT. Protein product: CASSRQTNQPQHF.

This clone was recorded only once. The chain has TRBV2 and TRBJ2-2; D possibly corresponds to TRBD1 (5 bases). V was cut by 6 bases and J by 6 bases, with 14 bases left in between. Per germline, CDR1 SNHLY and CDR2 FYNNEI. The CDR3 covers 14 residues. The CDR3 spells CASSPREVAGELFF. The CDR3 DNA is TGTGCCAGCAGCCCCAGGGAAGTGGCCGGGGAGCTGTTTTTT.

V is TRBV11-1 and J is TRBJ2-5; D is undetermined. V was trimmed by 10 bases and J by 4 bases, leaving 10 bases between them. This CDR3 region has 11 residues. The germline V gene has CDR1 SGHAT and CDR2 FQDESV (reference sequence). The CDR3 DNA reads TGTGCCACGTGGTCGGGAGAGACCCAGTACTTC. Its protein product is CATWSGETQYF.